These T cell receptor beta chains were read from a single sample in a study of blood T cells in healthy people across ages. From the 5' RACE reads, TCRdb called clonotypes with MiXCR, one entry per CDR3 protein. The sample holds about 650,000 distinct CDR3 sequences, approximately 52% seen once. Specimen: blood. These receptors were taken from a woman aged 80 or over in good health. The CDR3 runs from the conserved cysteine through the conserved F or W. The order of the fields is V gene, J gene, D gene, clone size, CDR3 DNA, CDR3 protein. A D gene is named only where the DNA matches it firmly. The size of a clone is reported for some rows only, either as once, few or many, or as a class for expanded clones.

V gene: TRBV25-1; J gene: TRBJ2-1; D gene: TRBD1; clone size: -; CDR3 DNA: TGTGCCAGCAGTGCCGACAGGGCCACCTACAATGAGCAGTTCTTC; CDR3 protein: CASSADRATYNEQFF
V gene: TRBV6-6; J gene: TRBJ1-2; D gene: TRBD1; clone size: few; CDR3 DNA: TGTGCCAGCAGTTACTCACAGGGGGAAGGCTACACCTTC; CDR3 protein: CASSYSQGEGYTF
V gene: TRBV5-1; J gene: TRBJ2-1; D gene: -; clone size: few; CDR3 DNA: TGCGCCAGCAGCTGGGAGAACTCCTACAATGAGCAGTTCTTC; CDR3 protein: CASSWENSYNEQFF
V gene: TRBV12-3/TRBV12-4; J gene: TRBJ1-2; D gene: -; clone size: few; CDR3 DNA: TGTGCCAGCAGAGAAGGCCTCTTTAACTATGGCTACACCTTC; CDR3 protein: CASREGLFNYGYTF
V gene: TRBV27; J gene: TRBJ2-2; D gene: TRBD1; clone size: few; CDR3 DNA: TGTGCCAGCACCGGGACAGCCACCGGGGAGCTGTTTTTT; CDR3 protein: CASTGTATGELFF
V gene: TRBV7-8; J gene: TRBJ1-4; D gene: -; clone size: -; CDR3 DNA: TGTGCCAGCAGCCACGCACAGGGAAATTATAATGAAAAACTGTTTTTT; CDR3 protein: CASSHAQGNYNEKLFF
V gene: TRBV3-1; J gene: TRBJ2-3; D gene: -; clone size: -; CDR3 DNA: TGTGCCAGCAGTCTCCTCCGGGGGGCTGGTGACACAGATACGCAGTATTTT; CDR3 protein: CASSLLRGAGDTDTQYF
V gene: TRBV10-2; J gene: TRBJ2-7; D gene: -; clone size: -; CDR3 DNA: TGCGCCAGCAGTGAGGGCTCCTCGGCGGGTTACGAGCAGTACTTC; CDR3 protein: CASSEGSSAGYEQYF
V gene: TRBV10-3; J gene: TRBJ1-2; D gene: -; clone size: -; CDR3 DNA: TGTGCCATCAGTAACAGGGAATCAACTGGCTACACCTTC; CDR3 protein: CAISNRESTGYTF
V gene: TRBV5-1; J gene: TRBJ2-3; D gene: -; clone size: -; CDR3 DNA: TGCGCCAGCAGCCTGGAGGGACATGGCACAGATACGCAGTATTTT; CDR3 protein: CASSLEGHGTDTQYF
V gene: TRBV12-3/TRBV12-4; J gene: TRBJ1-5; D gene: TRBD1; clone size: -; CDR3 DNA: TGTGCCAGCAGTCTTCTCACAGGGGACTACGCTTCGCCCCAGCATTTT; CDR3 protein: CASSLLTGDYASPQHF
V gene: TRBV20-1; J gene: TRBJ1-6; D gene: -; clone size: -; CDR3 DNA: TGCAGTGCCGTCCAAGCCCCTAATTCACCCCTCCACTTT; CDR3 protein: CSAVQAPNSPLHF
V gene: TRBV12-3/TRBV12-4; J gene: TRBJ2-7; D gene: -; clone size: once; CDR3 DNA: TGTGCCAGCAGTTGGTCGTCCTCCTACGAGCAGTACTTC; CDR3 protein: CASSWSSSYEQYF
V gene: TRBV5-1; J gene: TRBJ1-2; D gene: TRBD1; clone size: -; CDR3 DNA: TGCGCCGGCAGCTGGCAGGGGGCGAGTTATGGCTACACCTTC; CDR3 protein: CAGSWQGASYGYTF
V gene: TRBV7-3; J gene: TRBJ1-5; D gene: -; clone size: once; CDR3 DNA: TGTGCCAGCAGCTTAAAACCCCAGCCCCAGCATTTT; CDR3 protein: CASSLKPQPQHF
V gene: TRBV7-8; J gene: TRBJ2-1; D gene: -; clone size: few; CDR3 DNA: TGTGCCAGCAGCAAAGGGGAACGCTCCTACAATGAGCAGTTCTTC; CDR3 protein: CASSKGERSYNEQFF
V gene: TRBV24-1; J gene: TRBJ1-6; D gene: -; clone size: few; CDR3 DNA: TGTGCCACTATCACGAGGCCCAGGCAAGGACATAATTCACCCCTCCACTTT; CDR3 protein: CATITRPRQGHNSPLHF
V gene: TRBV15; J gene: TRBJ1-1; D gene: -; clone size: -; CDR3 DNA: TGTGCCACCAGCAGAGGCAGGTTTAACACTGAAGCTTTCTTT; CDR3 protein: CATSRGRFNTEAFF
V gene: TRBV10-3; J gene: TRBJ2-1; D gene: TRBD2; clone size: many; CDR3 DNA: TGTGCCATCACCGGTAGCGGGGGGTACAATGAGCAGTTCTTC; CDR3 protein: CAITGSGGYNEQFF
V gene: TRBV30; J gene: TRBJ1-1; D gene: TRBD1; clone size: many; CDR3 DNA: TGTGCCTGGAGGGGACAGGGATGGACTGAAGCTTTCTTT; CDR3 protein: CAWRGQGWTEAFF
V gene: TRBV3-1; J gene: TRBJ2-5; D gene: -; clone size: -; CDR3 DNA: TGTGCCAGCAGCCAAGGGCAAAGTTCTCGCGGAGAGACCCAGTACTTC; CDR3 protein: CASSQGQSSRGETQYF
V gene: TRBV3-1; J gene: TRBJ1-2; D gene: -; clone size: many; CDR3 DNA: TGTGCCAGCAGCCCCGCCGGGACCTATGGCTACACCTTC; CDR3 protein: CASSPAGTYGYTF
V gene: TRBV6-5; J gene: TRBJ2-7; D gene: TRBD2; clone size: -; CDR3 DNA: TGTGCCAGCAGTTACAGTAGCGGGGGAAACAATGAGCAGTACTTC; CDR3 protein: CASSYSSGGNNEQYF
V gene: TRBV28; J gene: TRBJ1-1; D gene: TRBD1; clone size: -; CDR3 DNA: TGTGCCAGCAGTTTCAGGGACAGGGGAGCTTTCTTT; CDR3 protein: CASSFRDRGAFF
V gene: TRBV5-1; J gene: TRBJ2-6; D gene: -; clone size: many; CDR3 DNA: TGCGCCAGCAAAGCAGTCTCTGGGGCCAACGTCCTGACTTTC; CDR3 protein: CASKAVSGANVLTF
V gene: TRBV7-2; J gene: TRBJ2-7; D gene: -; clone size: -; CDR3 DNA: TGTGCCAGCAGCTTAGAGGACGGCTACGAGCAGTACTTC; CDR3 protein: CASSLEDGYEQYF
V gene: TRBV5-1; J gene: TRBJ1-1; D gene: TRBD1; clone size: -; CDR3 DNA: TGCGCCAGCAGCCCGGGACAGGGGATAGAAGCTTTCTTT; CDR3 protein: CASSPGQGIEAFF
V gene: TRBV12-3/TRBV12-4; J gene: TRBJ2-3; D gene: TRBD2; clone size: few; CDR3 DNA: TGTGCCAGCAGCCTAGCGGGGGCAACTAGCACAGATACGCAGTATTTT; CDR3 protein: CASSLAGATSTDTQYF
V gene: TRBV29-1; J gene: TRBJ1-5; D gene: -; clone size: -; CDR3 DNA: TGCAGCGTTGGGGTCCGGGACAACAATCAGCCCCAGCATTTT; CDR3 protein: CSVGVRDNNQPQHF
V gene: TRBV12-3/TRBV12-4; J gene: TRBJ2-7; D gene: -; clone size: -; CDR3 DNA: TGTGCCAGCAGTTTCGGGAGCAACCGCGAGCAGTACTTC; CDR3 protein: CASSFGSNREQYF
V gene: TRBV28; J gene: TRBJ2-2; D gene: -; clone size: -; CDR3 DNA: TGTGCCACCCCGAACGGGGAGCTGTTTTTT; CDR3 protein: CATPNGELFF
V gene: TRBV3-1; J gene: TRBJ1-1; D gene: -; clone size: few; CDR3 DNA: TGTGCCAGCAGCCAAGTCCGCAAAGGGGGAGCTTTCTTT; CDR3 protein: CASSQVRKGGAFF
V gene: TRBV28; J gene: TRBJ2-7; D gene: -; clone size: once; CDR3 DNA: TGTGCCAGCAGTCGCCTCGAGCAGTACTTC; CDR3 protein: CASSRLEQYF
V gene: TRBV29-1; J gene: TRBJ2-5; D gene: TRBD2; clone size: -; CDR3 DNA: TGCAGCGTTGTTGGGCTAGCGGGGGTGTACCAAGAGACCCAGTACTTC; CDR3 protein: CSVVGLAGVYQETQYF
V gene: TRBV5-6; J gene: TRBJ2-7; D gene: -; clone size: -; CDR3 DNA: TGTGCCAGCAGCTTGGACGGGCTAGGGCGTTCCTACGAGCAGTACTTC; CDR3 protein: CASSLDGLGRSYEQYF
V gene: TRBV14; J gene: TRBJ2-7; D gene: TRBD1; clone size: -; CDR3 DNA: TGTGCCAGCAGCCGGGACAGGGAGCCCTACGAGCAGTACTTC; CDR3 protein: CASSRDREPYEQYF